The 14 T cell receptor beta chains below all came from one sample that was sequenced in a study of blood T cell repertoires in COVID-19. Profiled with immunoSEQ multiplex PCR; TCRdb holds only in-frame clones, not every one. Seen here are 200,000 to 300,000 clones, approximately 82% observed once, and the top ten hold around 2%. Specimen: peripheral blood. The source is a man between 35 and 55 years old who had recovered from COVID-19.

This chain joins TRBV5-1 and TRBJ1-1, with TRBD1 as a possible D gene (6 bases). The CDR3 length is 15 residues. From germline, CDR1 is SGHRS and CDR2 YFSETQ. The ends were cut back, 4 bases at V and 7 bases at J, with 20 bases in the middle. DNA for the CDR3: TGCGCCAGCAGCGCCTCGATCGGGGGGGCTTTTGAAGCTTTCTTT. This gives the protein CASSASIGGAFEAFF.

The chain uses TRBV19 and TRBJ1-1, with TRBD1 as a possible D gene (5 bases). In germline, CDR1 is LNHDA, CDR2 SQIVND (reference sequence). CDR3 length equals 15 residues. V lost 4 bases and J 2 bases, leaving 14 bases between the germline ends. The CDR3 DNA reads TGTGCCAGTAGTACCCGAGCCAGGGAAAACACTGAAGCTTTCTTT. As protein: CASSTRARENTEAFF.

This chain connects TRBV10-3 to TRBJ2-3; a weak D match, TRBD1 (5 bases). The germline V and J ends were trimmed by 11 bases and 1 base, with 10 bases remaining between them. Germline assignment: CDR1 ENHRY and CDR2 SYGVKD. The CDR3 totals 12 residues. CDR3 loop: CAVKGRTDTQYF. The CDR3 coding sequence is TGTGCCGTCAAGGGGCGCACAGATACGCAGTATTTT.

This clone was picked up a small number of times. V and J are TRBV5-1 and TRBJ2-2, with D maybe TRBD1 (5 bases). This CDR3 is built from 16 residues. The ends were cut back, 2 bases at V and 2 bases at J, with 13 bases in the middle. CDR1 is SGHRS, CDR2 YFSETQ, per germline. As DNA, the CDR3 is TGCGCCAGCAGCTTATTTCCGGACACTAACACCGGGGAGCTGTTTTTT. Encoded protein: CASSLFPDTNTGELFF.

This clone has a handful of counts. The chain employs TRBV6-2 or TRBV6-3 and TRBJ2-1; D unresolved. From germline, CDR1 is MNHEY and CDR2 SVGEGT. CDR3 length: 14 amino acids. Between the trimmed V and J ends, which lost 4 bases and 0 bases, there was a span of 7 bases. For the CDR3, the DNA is TGTGCCAGCAGTTCGGTCTACTCCTACAATGAGCAGTTCTTC. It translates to CASSSVYSYNEQFF.

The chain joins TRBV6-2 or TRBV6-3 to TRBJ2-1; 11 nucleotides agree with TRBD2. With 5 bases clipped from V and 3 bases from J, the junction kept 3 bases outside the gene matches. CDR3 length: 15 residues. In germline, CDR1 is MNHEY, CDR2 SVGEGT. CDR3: CASSLLAGVYNEQFF. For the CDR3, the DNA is TGTGCCAGCAGTCTACTAGCGGGGGTCTACAATGAGCAGTTCTTC.

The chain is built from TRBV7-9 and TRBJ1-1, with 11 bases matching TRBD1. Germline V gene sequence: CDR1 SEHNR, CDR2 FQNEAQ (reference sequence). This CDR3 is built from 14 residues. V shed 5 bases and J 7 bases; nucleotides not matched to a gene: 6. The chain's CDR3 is CASSQGGTGGEAFF. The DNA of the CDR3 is TGTGCCAGCAGCCAAGGGGGGACAGGGGGTGAAGCTTTCTTT. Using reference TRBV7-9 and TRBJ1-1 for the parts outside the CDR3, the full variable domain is DTGVSQNPRHKITKRGQNVTFRCDPISEHNRLYWYRQTLGQGPEFLTYFQNEAQLEKSRLLSDRFSAERPKGSFSTLEIQRTEQGDSAMYLCASSQGGTGGEAFFGQGTRLTVV.

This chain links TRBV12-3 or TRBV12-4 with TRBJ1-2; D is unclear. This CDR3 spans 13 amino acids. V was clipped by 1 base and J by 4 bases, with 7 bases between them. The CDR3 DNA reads TGTGCCAGCAGTTTAGGACTGAGCTATGGCTACACCTTC. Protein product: CASSLGLSYGYTF.

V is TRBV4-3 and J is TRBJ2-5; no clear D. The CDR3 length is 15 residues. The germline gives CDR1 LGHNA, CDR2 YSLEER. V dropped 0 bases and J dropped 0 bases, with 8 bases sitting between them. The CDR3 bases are TGCGCCAGCAGCCAAGATTTGCAGTACCAAGAGACCCAGTACTTC. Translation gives CASSQDLQYQETQYF.

The chain's CDR3 is CASGITGTGEQQYF. The CDR3 DNA reads TGCGCCAGCGGAATAACCGGGACAGGGGAACAGCAGTACTTC. This rearrangement joins TRBV5-1 to TRBJ2-7; 10 nucleotides align to TRBD1. Germline trimming cut 7 bases from V and 8 bases from J; bases unmatched to any gene: 12. The CDR3 runs to 14 residues. The germline V gene has CDR1 SGHRS and CDR2 YFSETQ.

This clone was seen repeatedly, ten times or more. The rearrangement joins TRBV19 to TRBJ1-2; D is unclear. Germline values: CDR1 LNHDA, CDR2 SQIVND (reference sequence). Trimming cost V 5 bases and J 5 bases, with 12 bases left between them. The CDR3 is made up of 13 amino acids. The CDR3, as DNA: TGTGCCAGTAGTTTCAGTGGCCAGTATGGCTACACCTTC. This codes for CASSFSGQYGYTF.

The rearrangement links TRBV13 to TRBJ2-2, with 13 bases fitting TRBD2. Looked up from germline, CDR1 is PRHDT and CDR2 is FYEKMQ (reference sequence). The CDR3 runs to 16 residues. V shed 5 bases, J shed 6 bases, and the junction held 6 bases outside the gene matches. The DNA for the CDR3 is TGTGCCAGCAGCCCTGGGACTAGCGGGGTCGCCGGGGAGCTGTTTTTT. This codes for CASSPGTSGVAGELFF. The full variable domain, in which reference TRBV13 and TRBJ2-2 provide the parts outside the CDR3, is AAGVIQSPRHLIKEKRETATLKCYPIPRHDTVYWYQQGPGQDPQFLISFYEKMQSDKGSIPDRFSAQQFSDYHSELNMSSLELGDSALYFCASSPGTSGVAGELFFGEGSRLTVL.

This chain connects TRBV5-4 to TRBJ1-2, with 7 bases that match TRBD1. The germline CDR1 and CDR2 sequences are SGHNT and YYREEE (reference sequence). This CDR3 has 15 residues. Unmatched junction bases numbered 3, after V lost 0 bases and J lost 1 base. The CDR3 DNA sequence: TGTGCCAGCAGCTTGGATAGGGGGCGTAACTATGGCTACACCTTC. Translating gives CASSLDRGRNYGYTF.

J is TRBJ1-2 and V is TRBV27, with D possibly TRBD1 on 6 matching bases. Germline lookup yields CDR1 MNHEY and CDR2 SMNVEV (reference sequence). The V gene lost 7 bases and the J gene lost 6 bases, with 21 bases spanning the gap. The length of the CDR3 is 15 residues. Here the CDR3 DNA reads TGTGCCAGCACTCAATTGGGGGCGGGGGAGCATGGCTACACCTTC. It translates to CASTQLGAGEHGYTF.